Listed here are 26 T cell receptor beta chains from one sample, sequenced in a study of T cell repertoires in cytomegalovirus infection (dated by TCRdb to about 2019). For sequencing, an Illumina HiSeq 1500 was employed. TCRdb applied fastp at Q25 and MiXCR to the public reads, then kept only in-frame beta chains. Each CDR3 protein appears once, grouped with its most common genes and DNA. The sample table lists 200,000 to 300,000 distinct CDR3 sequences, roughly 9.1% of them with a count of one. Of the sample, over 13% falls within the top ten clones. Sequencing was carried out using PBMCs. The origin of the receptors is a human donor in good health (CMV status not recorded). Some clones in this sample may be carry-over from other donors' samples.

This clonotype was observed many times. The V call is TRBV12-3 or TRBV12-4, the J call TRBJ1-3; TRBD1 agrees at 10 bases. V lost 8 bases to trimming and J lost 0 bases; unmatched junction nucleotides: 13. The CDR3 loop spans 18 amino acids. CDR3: CASSRRGTGALSGNTIYF. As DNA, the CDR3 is TGTGCCAGCTCGAGGAGGGGGACAGGGGCCCTCTCTGGAAACACCATATATTTT.

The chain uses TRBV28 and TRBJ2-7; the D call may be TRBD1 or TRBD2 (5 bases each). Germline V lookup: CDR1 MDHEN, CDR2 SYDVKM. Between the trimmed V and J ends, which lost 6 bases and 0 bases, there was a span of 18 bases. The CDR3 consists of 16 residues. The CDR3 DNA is TGTGCCAGCAGGACCGGGACCCCTTATAGCTCCTACGAGCAGTACTTC. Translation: CASRTGTPYSSYEQYF.

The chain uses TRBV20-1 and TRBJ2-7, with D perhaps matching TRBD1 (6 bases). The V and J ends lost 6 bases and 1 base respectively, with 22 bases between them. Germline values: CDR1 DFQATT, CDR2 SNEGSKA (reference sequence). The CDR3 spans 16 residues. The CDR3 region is CSASLRTAPLSYEQYF. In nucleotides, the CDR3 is TGCAGTGCGTCCCTCCGGACAGCGCCACTATCCTACGAGCAGTACTTC.

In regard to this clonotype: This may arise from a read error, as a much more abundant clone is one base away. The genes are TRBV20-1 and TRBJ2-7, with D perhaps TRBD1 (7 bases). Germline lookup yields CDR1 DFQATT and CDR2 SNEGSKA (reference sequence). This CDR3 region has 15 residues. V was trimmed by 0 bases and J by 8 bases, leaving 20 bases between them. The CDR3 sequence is CSARDLARGTYKQYF. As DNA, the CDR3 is TGCAGTGCTAGAGATCTGGCCAGGGGGACTTACAAGCAGTACTTC.

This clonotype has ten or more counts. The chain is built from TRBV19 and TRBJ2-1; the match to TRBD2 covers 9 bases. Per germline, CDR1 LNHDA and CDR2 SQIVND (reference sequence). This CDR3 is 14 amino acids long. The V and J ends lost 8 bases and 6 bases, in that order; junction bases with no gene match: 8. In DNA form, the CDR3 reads TGTGCCAGTTCCGTAGCGGGAGATTTCAATGAGCAGTTCTTC. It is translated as CASSVAGDFNEQFF.

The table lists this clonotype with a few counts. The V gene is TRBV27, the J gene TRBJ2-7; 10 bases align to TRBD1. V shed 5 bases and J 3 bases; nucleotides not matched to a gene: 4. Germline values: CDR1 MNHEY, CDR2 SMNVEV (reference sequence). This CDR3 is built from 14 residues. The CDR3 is CASSGTGAHYEQYF. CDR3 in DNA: TGTGCCAGCAGTGGGACAGGGGCTCACTACGAGCAGTACTTC.

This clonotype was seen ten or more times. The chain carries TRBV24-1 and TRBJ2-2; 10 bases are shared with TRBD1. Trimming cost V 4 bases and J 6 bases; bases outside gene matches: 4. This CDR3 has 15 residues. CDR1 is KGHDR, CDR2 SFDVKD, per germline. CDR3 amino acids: CATSDHDRGPGELFF. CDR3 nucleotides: TGTGCCACCAGTGACCACGACAGGGGGCCCGGGGAGCTGTTTTTT.

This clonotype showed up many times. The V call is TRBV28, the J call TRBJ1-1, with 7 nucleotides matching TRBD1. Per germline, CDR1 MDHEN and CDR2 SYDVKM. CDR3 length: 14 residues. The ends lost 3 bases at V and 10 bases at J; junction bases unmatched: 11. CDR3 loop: CASSLIGGALLAFF. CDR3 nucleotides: TGTGCCAGCAGTTTGATAGGGGGCGCGTTGTTAGCTTTCTTT.

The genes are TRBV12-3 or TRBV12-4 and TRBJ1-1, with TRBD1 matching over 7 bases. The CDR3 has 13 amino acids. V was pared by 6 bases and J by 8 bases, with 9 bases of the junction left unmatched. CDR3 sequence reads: CASRRGQEGEAFF. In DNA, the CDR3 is TGTGCCAGCAGACGAGGACAGGAAGGGGAAGCTTTCTTT.

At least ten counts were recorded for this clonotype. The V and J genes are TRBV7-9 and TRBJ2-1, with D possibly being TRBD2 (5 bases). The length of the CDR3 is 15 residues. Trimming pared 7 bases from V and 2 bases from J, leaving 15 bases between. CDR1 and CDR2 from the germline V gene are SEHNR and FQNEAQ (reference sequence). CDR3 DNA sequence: TGTGCCAGCAACCTATGGGGAGCGGCCTACAATGAGCAGTTCTTC. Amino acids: CASNLWGAAYNEQFF. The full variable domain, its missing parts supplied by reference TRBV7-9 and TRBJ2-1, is DTGVSQNPRHKITKRGQNVTFRCDPISEHNRLYWYRQTLGQGPEFLTYFQNEAQLEKSRLLSDRFSAERPKGSFSTLEIQRTEQGDSAMYLCASNLWGAAYNEQFFGPGTRLTVL.

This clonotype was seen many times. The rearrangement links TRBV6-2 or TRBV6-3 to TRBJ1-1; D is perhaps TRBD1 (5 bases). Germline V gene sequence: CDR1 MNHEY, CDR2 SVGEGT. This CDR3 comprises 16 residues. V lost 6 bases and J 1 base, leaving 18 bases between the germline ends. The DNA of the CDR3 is TGTGCCAGCAGCTCACCGCCGGGACGCTCGAACACTGAAGCTTTCTTT. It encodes CASSSPPGRSNTEAFF.

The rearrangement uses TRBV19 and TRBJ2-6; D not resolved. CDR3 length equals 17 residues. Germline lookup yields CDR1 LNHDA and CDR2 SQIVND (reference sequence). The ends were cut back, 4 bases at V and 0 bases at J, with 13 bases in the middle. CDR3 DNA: TGTGCCAGTAGTAATGGCAGATTAGCCTCTGGGGCCAACGTCCTGACTTTC. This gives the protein CASSNGRLASGANVLTF.

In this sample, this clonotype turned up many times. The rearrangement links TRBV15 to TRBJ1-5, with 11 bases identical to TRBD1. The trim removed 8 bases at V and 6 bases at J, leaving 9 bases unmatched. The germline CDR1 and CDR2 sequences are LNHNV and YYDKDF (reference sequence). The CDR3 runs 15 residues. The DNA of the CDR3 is TGTGCCACCTCAGGCGGACAGGGGGCGATTCAGCCCCAGCATTTT. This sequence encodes CATSGGQGAIQPQHF.

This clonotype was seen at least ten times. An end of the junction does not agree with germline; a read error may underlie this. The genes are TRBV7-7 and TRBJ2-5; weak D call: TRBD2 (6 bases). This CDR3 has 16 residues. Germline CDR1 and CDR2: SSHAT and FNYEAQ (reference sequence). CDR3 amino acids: CASSFNTGGAGETQYF. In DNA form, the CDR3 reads TGTGCTAGCAGCTTTAATACCGGAGGGGCTGGGGAGACCCAGTACTTC. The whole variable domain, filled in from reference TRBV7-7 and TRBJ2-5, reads GAGVSQSPRYKVTKRGQDVTLRCDPISSHATLYWYQQALGQGPEFLTYFNYEAQPDKSGLPSDRFSAERPEGSISTLTIQRTEQRDSAMYRCASSFNTGGAGETQYFGPGTRLLVL.

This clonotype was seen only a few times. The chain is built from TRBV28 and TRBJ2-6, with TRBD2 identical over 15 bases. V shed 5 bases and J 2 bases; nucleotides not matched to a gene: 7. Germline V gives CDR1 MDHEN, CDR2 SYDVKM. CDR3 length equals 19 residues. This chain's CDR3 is CASSPRGLAGGPGANVLTF. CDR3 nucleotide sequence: TGTGCCAGCAGTCCGCGAGGACTAGCGGGGGGGCCTGGGGCCAACGTCCTGACTTTC.

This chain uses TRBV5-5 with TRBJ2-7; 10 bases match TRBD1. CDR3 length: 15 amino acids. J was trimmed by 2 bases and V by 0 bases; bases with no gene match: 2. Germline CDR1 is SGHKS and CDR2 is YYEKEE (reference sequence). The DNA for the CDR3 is TGTGCCAGCAGCTTGGTGGGGACAGGGGCCTACGAGCAGTACTTC. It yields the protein CASSLVGTGAYEQYF.

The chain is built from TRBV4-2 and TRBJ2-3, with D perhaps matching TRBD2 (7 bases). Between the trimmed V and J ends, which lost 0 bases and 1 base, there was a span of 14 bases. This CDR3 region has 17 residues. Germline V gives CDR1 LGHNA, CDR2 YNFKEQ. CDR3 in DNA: TGTGCCAGCAGCCAAGAGGAAGGCGGGGGCGGCACAGATACGCAGTATTTT. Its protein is CASSQEEGGGGTDTQYF.

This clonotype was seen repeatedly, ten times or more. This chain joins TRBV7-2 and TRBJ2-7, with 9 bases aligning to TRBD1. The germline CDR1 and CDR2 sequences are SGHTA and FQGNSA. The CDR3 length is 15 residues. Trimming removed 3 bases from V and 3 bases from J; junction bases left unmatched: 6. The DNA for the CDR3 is TGTGCCAGCAGCTTTGGGGGGACAGGGCGCTACGAGCAGTACTTC. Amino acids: CASSFGGTGRYEQYF.

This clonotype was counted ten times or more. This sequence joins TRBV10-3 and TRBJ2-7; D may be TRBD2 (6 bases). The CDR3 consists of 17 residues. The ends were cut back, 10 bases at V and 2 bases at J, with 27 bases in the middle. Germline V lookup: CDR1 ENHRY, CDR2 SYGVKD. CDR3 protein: CATWRGRDSRPPYEQYF. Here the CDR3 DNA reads TGTGCCACCTGGCGAGGACGGGACTCCAGACCTCCCTACGAGCAGTACTTC.

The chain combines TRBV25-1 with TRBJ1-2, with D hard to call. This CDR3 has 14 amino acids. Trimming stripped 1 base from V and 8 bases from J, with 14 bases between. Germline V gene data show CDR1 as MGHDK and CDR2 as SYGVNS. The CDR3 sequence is CASSELERERGYTF. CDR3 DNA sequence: TGTGCCAGCAGTGAATTAGAGAGGGAGAGGGGCTACACCTTC.

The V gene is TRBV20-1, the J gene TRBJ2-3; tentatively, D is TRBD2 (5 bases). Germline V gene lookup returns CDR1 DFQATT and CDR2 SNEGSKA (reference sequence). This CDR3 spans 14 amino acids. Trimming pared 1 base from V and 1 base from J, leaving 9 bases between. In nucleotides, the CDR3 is TGCAGTGCTAGAGTGGTCGGGGGCACAGATACGCAGTATTTT. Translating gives CSARVVGGTDTQYF.

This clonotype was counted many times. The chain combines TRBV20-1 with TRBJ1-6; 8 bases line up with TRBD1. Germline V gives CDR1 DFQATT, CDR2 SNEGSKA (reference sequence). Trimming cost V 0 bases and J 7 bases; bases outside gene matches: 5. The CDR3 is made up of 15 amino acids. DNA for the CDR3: TGCAGTGCTAGAGATTCTCGACAGGGGAATTCACCCCTCCACTTT. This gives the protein CSARDSRQGNSPLHF.

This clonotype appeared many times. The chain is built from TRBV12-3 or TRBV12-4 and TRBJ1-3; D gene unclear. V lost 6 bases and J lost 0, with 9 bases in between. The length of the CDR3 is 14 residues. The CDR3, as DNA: TGTGCCAGCAGGATACAGATCTCTGGAAACACCATATATTTT. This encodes CASRIQISGNTIYF.

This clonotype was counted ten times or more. Here the CDR3 reads CASSPQSGPTGELFF. CDR3 sequence (DNA): TGTGCCAGCAGCCCTCAATCAGGCCCGACCGGGGAGCTGTTTTTT. The rearrangement links TRBV14 to TRBJ2-2; D is uncertain. The CDR3 is 15 amino acids. The ends were cut back, 4 bases at V and 5 bases at J, with 14 bases in the middle. Germline V CDR1 and CDR2: SGHDN, FVKESK.

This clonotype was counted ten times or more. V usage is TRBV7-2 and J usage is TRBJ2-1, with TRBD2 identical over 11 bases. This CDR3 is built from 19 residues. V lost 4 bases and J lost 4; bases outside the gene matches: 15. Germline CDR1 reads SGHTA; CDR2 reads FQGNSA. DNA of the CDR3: TGTGCCAGCAGCTCGTTTAGCGGGAGGGGCTCAACCCGGTACAATGAGCAGTTCTTC. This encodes CASSSFSGRGSTRYNEQFF. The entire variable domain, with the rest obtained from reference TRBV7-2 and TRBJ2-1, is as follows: GAGVSQSPSNKVTEKGKDVELRCDPISGHTALYWYRQSLGQGLEFLIYFQGNSAPDKSGLPSDRFSAERTGGSVSTLTIQRTQQEDSAVYLCASSSFSGRGSTRYNEQFFGPGTRLTVL.

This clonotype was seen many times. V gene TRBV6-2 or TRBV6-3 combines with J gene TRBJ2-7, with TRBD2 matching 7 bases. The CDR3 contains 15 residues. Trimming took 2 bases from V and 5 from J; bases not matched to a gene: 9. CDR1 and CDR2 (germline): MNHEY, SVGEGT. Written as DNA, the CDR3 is TGTGCCAGCAGTTACGGGGCTAGCGGAACGAACGAGCAGTACTTC. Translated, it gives CASSYGASGTNEQYF.